The 2 T cell receptor beta chains listed next were all sequenced from one sample in a study of cytomegalovirus exposure and HLA in healthy donors. The PCR had 60 Vbeta and 13 Jbeta primers. Data came from immunoSEQ multiplex PCR; TCRdb stores just in-frame clones and leaves some out. Altogether 150,000 to 180,000 clones are present, 60% to 85% being singletons, with the ten largest covering approximately 4%. The specimen sequenced was PBMCs. The receptors were gathered from a woman in her forties in good health and CMV-seronegative.

The chain employs TRBV5-4 and TRBJ1-1, with a possible D match to TRBD1 (6 bases). Trimming left V 4 bases short and J 0 bases short, with 10 bases between. From germline, CDR1 is SGHNT and CDR2 YYREEE (reference sequence). The CDR3 is made up of 14 amino acids. The CDR3: CASSRQVMNTEAFF. DNA for the CDR3: TGTGCCAGCAGCAGACAGGTGATGAACACTGAAGCTTTCTTT.

In DNA, the CDR3 is TGTGCCAGCAGTTACTCGGACACCTTGGATACGCAGTATTTT. This translates into CASSYSDTLDTQYF. The rearrangement joins TRBV6-5 to TRBJ2-3; a possible D gene is TRBD1 (5 bases). The V end lost 0 bases, the J end lost 6 bases, and 10 bases lay between the germline ends. CDR1 is MNHEY and CDR2 is SVGAGI in the germline V gene. The CDR3 loop spans 14 amino acids.